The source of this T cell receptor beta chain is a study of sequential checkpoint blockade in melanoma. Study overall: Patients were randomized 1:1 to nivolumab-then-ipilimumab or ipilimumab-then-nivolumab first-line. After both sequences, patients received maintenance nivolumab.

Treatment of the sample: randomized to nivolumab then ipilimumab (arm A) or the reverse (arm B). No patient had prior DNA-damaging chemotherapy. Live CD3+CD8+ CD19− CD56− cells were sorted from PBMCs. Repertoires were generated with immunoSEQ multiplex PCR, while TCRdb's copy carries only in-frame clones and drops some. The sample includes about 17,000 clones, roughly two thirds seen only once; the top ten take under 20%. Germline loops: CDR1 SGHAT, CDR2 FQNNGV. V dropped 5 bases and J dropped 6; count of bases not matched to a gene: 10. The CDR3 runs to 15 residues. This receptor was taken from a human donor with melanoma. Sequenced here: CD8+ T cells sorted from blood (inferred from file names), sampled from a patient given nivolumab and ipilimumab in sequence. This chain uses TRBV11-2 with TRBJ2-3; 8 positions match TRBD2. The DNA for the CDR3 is TGTGCCAGCAGCCCGGGACTAGAGAGACCCGATACGCAGTATTTT. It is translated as CASSPGLERPDTQYF.